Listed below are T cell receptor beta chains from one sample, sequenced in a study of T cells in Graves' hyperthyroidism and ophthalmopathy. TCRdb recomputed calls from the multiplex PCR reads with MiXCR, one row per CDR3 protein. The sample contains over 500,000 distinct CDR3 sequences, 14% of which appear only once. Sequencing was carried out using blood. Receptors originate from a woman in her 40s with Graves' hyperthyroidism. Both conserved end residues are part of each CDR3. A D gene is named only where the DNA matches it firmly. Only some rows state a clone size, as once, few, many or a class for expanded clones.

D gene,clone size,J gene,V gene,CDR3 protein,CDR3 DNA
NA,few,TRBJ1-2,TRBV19,CASSSRESYGYTF,TGTGCCAGTAGCTCCAGGGAAAGCTATGGCTACACCTTC
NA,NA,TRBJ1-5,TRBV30,CAWSNRGAEPQHF,TGTGCCTGGAGTAACCGGGGAGCGGAGCCCCAGCATTTT
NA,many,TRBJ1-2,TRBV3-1,CASSQGTPYGYTF,TGTGCCAGCAGCCAGGGGACACCGTATGGCTACACCTTC
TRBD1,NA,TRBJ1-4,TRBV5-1,CASSLETGGYEKLFF,TGCGCCAGCAGCTTGGAAACAGGGGGCTATGAAAAACTGTTTTTT
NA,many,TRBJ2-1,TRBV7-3,CASSLDSGGYNEQFF,TGTGCCAGCAGCTTAGACAGCGGAGGCTACAATGAGCAGTTCTTC
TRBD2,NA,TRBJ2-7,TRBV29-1,CSVRLAAYEQYF,TGCAGCGTTAGACTAGCAGCCTACGAGCAGTACTTC
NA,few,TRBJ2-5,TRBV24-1,CATSDPWAMETQYF,TGTGCCACCAGTGACCCCTGGGCTATGGAGACCCAGTACTTC
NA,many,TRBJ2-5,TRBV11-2,CASSIVRETQYF,TGTGCCAGCAGTATCGTGAGGGAGACCCAGTACTTC
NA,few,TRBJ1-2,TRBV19,CASSTTENYGYTF,TGTGCCAGTAGTACAACAGAGAACTATGGCTACACCTTC
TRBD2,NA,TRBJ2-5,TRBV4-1,CASSQELAGAETQYF,TGCGCCAGCAGCCAAGAGTTAGCGGGAGCGGAGACCCAGTACTTC
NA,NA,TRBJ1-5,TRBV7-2,CASSLAPGSLHF,TGTGCCAGCAGCTTAGCCCCGGGCTCCCTACATTTT
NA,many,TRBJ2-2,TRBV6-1,CASSEEGWGWSTGELFF,TGTGCCAGCAGTGAAGAAGGTTGGGGATGGAGCACCGGGGAGCTGTTTTTT
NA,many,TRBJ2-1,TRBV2,CASSVGGGFIYEQFF,TGTGCCAGCAGTGTAGGGGGAGGTTTTATCTATGAGCAGTTCTTC
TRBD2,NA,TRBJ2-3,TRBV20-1,CSARKASGDTQYF,TGCAGTGCTAGAAAGGCTAGCGGAGATACGCAGTATTTT
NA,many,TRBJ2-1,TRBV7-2,CASSRTSTYNEQFF,TGTGCCAGCAGCCGTACGAGTACCTACAATGAGCAGTTCTTC
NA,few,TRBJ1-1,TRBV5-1,CASSLAGKGNTEAFF,TGCGCCAGCAGCTTGGCCGGCAAGGGGAACACTGAAGCTTTCTTT
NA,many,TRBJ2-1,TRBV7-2,CASSFQGGRYNEQFF,TGTGCCAGCAGCTTTCAGGGGGGACGCTACAATGAGCAGTTCTTC
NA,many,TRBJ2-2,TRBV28,CASSSRDHGGGNTGELFF,TGTGCCAGCAGTTCCCGGGACCACGGGGGCGGGAACACCGGGGAGCTGTTTTTT